These 32 T cell receptor beta chains originate from one sample sequenced in a study of T cell responses to AZD1222 COVID-19 vaccine. Sequencing used immunoSEQ multiplex PCR; TCRdb keeps in-frame clones, though not all of them. In the table there are 120,000 or so clones, roughly nine tenths of which are singletons. Sequenced here: peripheral blood, sampled on day 0 of AZD1222 vaccination. These receptors originate from an adult in good health.

The chain joins TRBV1 to TRBJ1-2. TRBV1 is an annotated pseudogene. This CDR3 has 18 residues. CDR3 bases: TGCACCAGCAGCCAAGATTTGGCACTGGCATCCTTAAGGGATGGCTACACCTTC. The encoded protein is CTSSQDLALASLRDGYTF.

This clone came up once. The chain joins TRBV7-3 to TRBJ1-2; TRBD1 matches at 7 bases. The CDR3 contains 13 residues. J was trimmed by 7 bases and V by 5 bases; bases with no gene match: 7. Germline lookup yields CDR1 SGHTA and CDR2 FQGTGA. The CDR3 sequence: CASSPDRAAGYTF. CDR3 bases: TGTGCCAGCAGCCCCGACAGGGCGGCTGGCTACACCTTC. Filled out from reference TRBV7-3 and TRBJ1-2, the complete variable domain reads GAGVSQTPSNKVTEKGKYVELRCDPISGHTALYWYRQSLGQGPEFLIYFQGTGAADDSGLPNDRFFAVRPEGSVSTLKIQRTERGDSAVYLCASSPDRAAGYTFGSGTRLTVV.

V is TRBV9 and J is TRBJ1-1; D is undetermined. The CDR3 spans 13 residues. V lost 4 bases and J lost 0, with 7 bases in between. CDR1 and CDR2 from the germline V gene are SGDLS and YYNGEE. As DNA, the CDR3 is TGTGCCAGCAGCCCGCAGATGAACACTGAAGCTTTCTTT. Amino acids: CASSPQMNTEAFF.

This chain connects TRBV5-1 to TRBJ2-3; D is undetermined. Germline V lookup: CDR1 SGHRS, CDR2 YFSETQ. V lost 4 bases to trimming and J lost 4 bases, with 10 bases between them. CDR3 size: 13 residues. The chain's CDR3 is CASSPTPSDTQYF. In DNA form, the CDR3 reads TGCGCCAGCAGCCCCACCCCTTCAGATACGCAGTATTTT.

V usage is TRBV5-8 and J usage is TRBJ2-7, with a possible D match to TRBD2 (6 bases). Germline-derived CDR1 and CDR2 are SGHTS and YDEGEE. With 7 bases removed from V and 1 base from J, the gap between germline ends came to 12 bases. The CDR3 is 13 residues long. The CDR3 nucleotides read TGTGCCAGCCCGCCCGGAGGGTCCTACGAGCAGTACTTC. Translated: CASPPGGSYEQYF. Based on the CDR3 plus reference TRBV5-8 and TRBJ2-7, the full variable domain is EAGVTQSPTHLIKTRGQQATLRCSPISGHTSVYWYQQALGLGLQFLLWYDEGEERNRGNFPPRFSGRQFPNYSSELNVNALELEDSALYLCASPPGGSYEQYFGPGTRLTVT.

The V gene is TRBV4-1, the J gene TRBJ1-1; 7 positions match TRBD1. The CDR3 sequence is 16 residues long. V shed 1 base, J shed 7 bases, and the junction held 12 bases outside the gene matches. Per the germline V gene, CDR1 is MGHRA and CDR2 is YSYEKL. The CDR3 protein is CASSQGLSGGVYEAFF. The CDR3 DNA is TGCGCCAGCAGCCAAGGATTGTCAGGGGGAGTATATGAAGCTTTCTTT.

The chain employs TRBV5-6 and TRBJ2-7; D perhaps matches TRBD2 (6 bases). Per germline, CDR1 SGHDT and CDR2 YYEEEE. Trimming pared 3 bases from V and 1 base from J, leaving 11 bases between. The CDR3 loop spans 14 amino acids. The CDR3 here is CASSWGRGSYEQYF. In DNA form, the CDR3 reads TGTGCCAGCAGCTGGGGCCGGGGGTCCTACGAGCAGTACTTC. The whole variable domain, remainder taken from reference TRBV5-6 and TRBJ2-7, is DAGVTQSPTHLIKTRGQQVTLRCSPKSGHDTVSWYQQALGQGPQFIFQYYEEEERQRGNFPDRFSGHQFPNYSSELNVNALLLGDSALYLCASSWGRGSYEQYFGPGTRLTVT.

The J gene is TRBJ1-1, the V gene TRBV6-5; no definite D call. This CDR3 is 15 amino acids long. Trimming removed 0 bases from V and 2 bases from J, with 10 bases in between. Germline CDR1 MNHEY, CDR2 SVGAGI. This CDR3 is CASSYSILTNTEAFF. The CDR3, as DNA: TGTGCCAGCAGTTACTCGATACTTACAAACACTGAAGCTTTCTTT.

This clone was detected once. The gene calls are TRBV27 and TRBJ1-6; 7 nucleotides align to TRBD1. The CDR3 runs to 15 residues. V lost 6 bases, J lost 9 bases, and 11 bases stayed unmatched. Germline V CDR1 and CDR2: MNHEY, SMNVEV (reference sequence). The CDR3 nucleotides are TGTGCCAGCAGGAGACAGGGCGGTGAGAGTTCACCCCTCCACTTT. Encoded protein: CASRRQGGESSPLHF.

The chain combines TRBV30 with TRBJ2-7, with 10 nucleotides matching TRBD1. V gave up 5 bases and J gave up 4 bases; unmatched junction bases: 8. CDR3 length equals 14 residues. Germline V gives CDR1 GTSNPN, CDR2 SVGIG (reference sequence). The CDR3 DNA reads as TGTGCCTGGGATCCGGACAGGGGGACGTACGAGCAGTACTTC. Translating gives CAWDPDRGTYEQYF. Filled out from reference TRBV30 and TRBJ2-7, the complete variable domain reads SQTIHQWPATLVQPVGSPLSLECTVEGTSNPNLYWYRQAAGRGLQLLFYSVGIGQISSEVPQNLSASRPQDRQFILSSKKLLLSDSGFYLCAWDPDRGTYEQYFGPGTRLTVT.

The chain joins TRBV11-2 to TRBJ2-1, with D unclear. Per the germline V gene, CDR1 is SGHAT and CDR2 is FQNNGV. V lost 1 base, J lost 8 bases, and 12 bases lay in between. This CDR3 is built from 14 residues. CDR3 DNA: TGTGCCAGCAGCTTAGTTATGTTTGGGCATGAGCAGTTCTTC. This gives the protein CASSLVMFGHEQFF.

This sequence joins TRBV5-1 and TRBJ2-5; possibly TRBD1 or TRBD2 for D (5 bases each). V lost 0 bases and J 3 bases, leaving 9 bases between the germline ends. The CDR3 runs to 14 residues. Germline V lookup: CDR1 SGHRS, CDR2 YFSETQ. For the CDR3, the DNA is TGCGCCAGCAGCTTGGGACGGGGCGAAGAGACCCAGTACTTC. This translates into CASSLGRGEETQYF.

V gene TRBV24-1 combines with J gene TRBJ2-2; D gene unclear. The ends were cut back, 7 bases at V and 2 bases at J, with 7 bases in the middle. From germline, CDR1 is KGHDR and CDR2 SFDVKD. The CDR3 extends over 13 amino acids. CDR3 sequence (DNA): TGTGCCACCAGGGACGAAAACACCGGGGAGCTGTTTTTT. Its protein is CATRDENTGELFF.

The chain uses TRBV7-9 and TRBJ2-5; 8 nucleotides agree with TRBD1. The CDR3 consists of 16 residues. The ends lost 4 bases at V and 1 base at J; junction bases unmatched: 8. Germline CDR1 reads SEHNR; CDR2 reads FQNEAQ (reference sequence). CDR3 sequence: CASSSWTGWGQETQYF. The CDR3 DNA sequence: TGTGCCAGCAGCTCTTGGACAGGGTGGGGCCAAGAGACCCAGTACTTC. The full variable domain, its missing parts supplied by reference TRBV7-9 and TRBJ2-5, is DTGVSQNPRHKITKRGQNVTFRCDPISEHNRLYWYRQTLGQGPEFLTYFQNEAQLEKSRLLSDRFSAERPKGSFSTLEIQRTEQGDSAMYLCASSSWTGWGQETQYFGPGTRLLVL.

The chain carries TRBV18 and TRBJ1-2; TRBD1 is a possible D gene (6 bases). Trimming pared 4 bases from V and 4 bases from J, leaving 13 bases between. The length of the CDR3 is 14 residues. CDR1 and CDR2 (germline): KGHSH, LQKENI. The CDR3 region is CASSQQGTVYGYTF. CDR3 DNA sequence: TGTGCCAGCTCACAGCAGGGGACGGTCTATGGCTACACCTTC.

CDR3 sequence reads: CASSVDGYTIYF. Written as DNA, the CDR3 is TGTGCCAGCAGCGTAGATGGGTACACCATATATTTT. V usage is TRBV9 and J usage is TRBJ1-3, with unresolved D. Germline loops: CDR1 SGDLS, CDR2 YYNGEE. The CDR3 length is 12 residues. V lost 0 bases to trimming and J lost 8 bases, with 6 bases between them.

The chain combines TRBV6-2 or TRBV6-3 with TRBJ1-6; D ambiguous. This CDR3 comprises 14 residues. Germline assignment: CDR1 MNHEY and CDR2 SVGEGT. V gave up 4 bases and J gave up 7 bases, with 11 bases separating them. CDR3 sequence (DNA): TGTGCCAGCAGTTTTGGACTGATCAATTCACCCCTCCACTTT. Translated: CASSFGLINSPLHF.

The genes are TRBV6-5 and TRBJ2-5; D uncertain. The germline V gene has CDR1 MNHEY and CDR2 SVGAGI. This CDR3 is built from 14 residues. The ends were cut back, 6 bases at V and 5 bases at J, with 16 bases in the middle. The CDR3 loop is CASRASTIRETQYF. The CDR3 DNA sequence: TGTGCCAGCAGGGCATCCACCATCCGGGAGACCCAGTACTTC.

The rearrangement joins TRBV12-3 or TRBV12-4 to TRBJ1-2; tentatively, D is TRBD1 (5 bases). V lost 3 bases, J lost 7 bases, and 12 bases lay in between. The CDR3 extends over 13 amino acids. The CDR3 protein is CASSLMGQGGYTF. CDR3 bases: TGTGCCAGCAGTTTGATGGGGCAGGGTGGCTACACCTTC.

CDR3 amino acids: CASSPGDPNQPQHF. The CDR3 DNA reads TGCGCCAGCAGTCCAGGGGATCCAAATCAGCCCCAGCATTTT. V and J are TRBV5-1 and TRBJ1-5, with D maybe TRBD1 (6 bases). From germline, CDR1 is SGHRS and CDR2 YFSETQ. There are 14 residues in the CDR3. The germline V and J ends were trimmed by 5 bases and 4 bases, with 13 bases remaining between them.

The rearrangement uses TRBV27 and TRBJ1-2; D ambiguous. The germline CDR1 and CDR2 sequences are MNHEY and SMNVEV (reference sequence). The CDR3 has 13 amino acids. V lost 4 bases and J lost 8, with 14 bases in between. For the CDR3, the DNA is TGTGCCAGCAGTTCCTCACGTACGTGGGGCTACACCTTC. This codes for CASSSSRTWGYTF.

The chain carries TRBV7-9 and TRBJ1-3; D remains unclear. V lost 7 bases, J lost 10 bases, and 11 bases lay in between. This CDR3 comprises 11 residues. The V gene's germline CDR1 is SEHNR and CDR2 FQNEAQ (reference sequence). The CDR3 nucleotides are TGTGCCAGCACCGGTAGAACGACCATATATTTT. Translating gives CASTGRTTIYF.

The gene calls are TRBV6-2 or TRBV6-3 and TRBJ1-2; maybe TRBD1 (6 bases). CDR1 and CDR2 (germline): MNHEY, SVGEGT. The CDR3 loop spans 16 amino acids. The V gene lost 2 bases and the J gene lost 8 bases, with 21 bases spanning the gap. CDR3 nucleotides: TGTGCCAGCAGTTACCCCCCCTCCCGTCCCGGGGGCGGCTACACCTTC. Translated: CASSYPPSRPGGGYTF.

The V and J genes are TRBV5-4 and TRBJ2-5; D is tentatively TRBD1 or TRBD2 (5 bases each). The CDR3 consists of 14 residues. V was pared by 4 bases and J by 0 bases, with 10 bases between. CDR1 and CDR2 from the germline V gene are SGHNT and YYREEE (reference sequence). CDR3 amino acids: CASSPGTDQETQYF. Written as DNA, the CDR3 is TGTGCCAGCAGCCCCGGGACGGACCAAGAGACCCAGTACTTC. Variable domain in full (rest from reference TRBV5-4 and TRBJ2-5): ETGVTQSPTHLIKTRGQQVTLRCSSQSGHNTVSWYQQALGQGPQFIFQYYREEENGRGNFPPRFSGLQFPNYSSELNVNALELDDSALYLCASSPGTDQETQYFGPGTRLLVL.

The chain links TRBV5-4 to TRBJ2-7, with 7 bases lining up with TRBD1. This CDR3 has 13 residues. V gave up 5 bases and J gave up 1 base; unmatched junction bases: 3. From germline, CDR1 is SGHNT and CDR2 YYREEE (reference sequence). The CDR3: CASRDRVSYEQYF. CDR3 bases: TGTGCCAGCAGAGACAGGGTTTCCTACGAGCAGTACTTC.

The J gene is TRBJ1-2, the V gene TRBV29-1, with TRBD1 matching 9 bases. V gave up 7 bases and J gave up 7 bases; unmatched junction bases: 10. The CDR3 is 13 residues long. CDR1 SQVTM and CDR2 ANQGSEA come from the germline V gene. CDR3 region: CSAVAGTGRGYTF. The DNA of the CDR3 is TGCAGCGCCGTTGCCGGGACAGGGCGTGGCTACACCTTC.

CDR3 loop: CASSVALFTDTQYF. CDR3 DNA: TGTGCCAGCAGCGTAGCCCTTTTCACAGATACGCAGTATTTT. The genes are TRBV9 and TRBJ2-3; no definite D call. This CDR3 has 14 residues. Germline V lookup: CDR1 SGDLS, CDR2 YYNGEE. V lost 0 bases to trimming and J lost 2 bases, with 7 bases between them.

The rearrangement links TRBV3-1 (or the pseudogene TRBV3-2) to TRBJ1-2; perhaps TRBD1 as D (6 bases). V was clipped by 2 bases and J by 7 bases, with 14 bases between them. Germline V lookup: CDR1 LGHDT, CDR2 YNNKEL (reference sequence). The CDR3 length is 14 residues. The CDR3 spells CASSQPQGNLGYTF. Written as DNA, the CDR3 is TGTGCCAGCAGCCAACCTCAGGGGAATCTTGGCTACACCTTC.

This sequence joins TRBV6-5 and TRBJ1-1, with a weak D call TRBD1 (6 bases). The germline V and J ends were trimmed by 6 bases and 4 bases, with 18 bases remaining between them. CDR1 is MNHEY and CDR2 is SVGAGI in the germline V gene. The CDR3 length is 15 residues. The DNA of the CDR3 is TGTGCCAGCAGCTACGACCAGGGGAAAGGCACTGAAGCTTTCTTT. This encodes CASSYDQGKGTEAFF.

This chain links TRBV27 with TRBJ2-7, with no clear D. V lost 6 bases, J lost 5 bases, and 14 bases lay in between. Germline CDR1 is MNHEY and CDR2 is SMNVEV (reference sequence). The CDR3 has 13 residues. This CDR3 reads CASRPLKVNEQYF. CDR3 coding DNA: TGTGCCAGCAGACCCCTCAAAGTAAACGAGCAGTACTTC.

The V gene is TRBV19, the J gene TRBJ1-5; no clear D gene. V gave up 5 bases and J gave up 9 bases, with 17 bases separating them. Germline lookup yields CDR1 LNHDA and CDR2 SQIVND (reference sequence). The CDR3 consists of 14 residues. The DNA of the CDR3 is TGTGCCAGTAGTCCGACTCCCCCGGCGGGGCCCCAGCATTTT. This codes for CASSPTPPAGPQHF.

CDR3 in DNA: TGTGCCAGCAGCTTAGACGGGGGCAGAGCTTTCTTT. This codes for CASSLDGGRAFF. The rearrangement links TRBV7-9 to TRBJ1-1; the D gene is possibly TRBD1 (6 bases). The CDR3 is made up of 12 amino acids. Germline loops: CDR1 SEHNR, CDR2 FQNEAQ (reference sequence). The V and J ends lost 1 base and 10 bases respectively, with 10 bases between them.